The next 29 T cell receptor beta chains were all read from a single sample in a study of beta chain features in type 1 diabetes. Study-level results: TCRB CDR3s from Type 1 diabetes patients were moderately but significantly shorter in all four CD4+ subsets.

These receptors lack a known antigen. Reverse transcribing all isolated RNA meant expressed TCRB transcripts were sequenced. Sequencing was performed with immunoSEQ multiplex PCR; in TCRdb, only in-frame clones are kept and a portion is missing. The data contain some 660,000 clones, roughly 13% of them singletons. Sample: naive CD4+ T cells from blood. The origin of the receptors is a man in his late teens or twenties with type 1 diabetes.

CDR3 bases: TGCGCCAGCAGCCAAGTCGGACAAATCCAAGAGACCCAGTACTTC. It encodes CASSQVGQIQETQYF. V is TRBV4-1 and J is TRBJ2-5; D perhaps matches TRBD1 (5 bases). This CDR3 region has 15 residues. V gave up 1 base and J gave up 1 base, with 10 bases separating them. CDR1 is MGHRA, CDR2 YSYEKL, per germline.

The gene calls are TRBV4-1 and TRBJ2-7; TRBD1 matches 11 bases. CDR1 MGHRA and CDR2 YSYEKL come from the germline V gene. V was clipped by 4 bases and J by 3 bases; unmatched bases: 5. This CDR3 has 15 amino acids. The CDR3 DNA follows: TGCGCCAGCAGCCCTCGGACAGGGGGCATCTACGAGCAGTACTTC. This gives the protein CASSPRTGGIYEQYF.

This chain joins TRBV9 and TRBJ2-2; 7 bases match TRBD2. This CDR3 comprises 13 residues. From germline, CDR1 is SGDLS and CDR2 YYNGEE. V lost 6 bases and J lost 7; bases outside the gene matches: 6. CDR3 amino acids: CASTGGRGGELFF. For the CDR3, the DNA is TGTGCCAGCACGGGCGGGAGAGGCGGGGAGCTGTTTTTT.

V gene TRBV28 combines with J gene TRBJ2-1, with a possible D match to TRBD1 (5 bases). Germline V gives CDR1 MDHEN, CDR2 SYDVKM. This CDR3 spans 13 amino acids. V was shortened by 10 bases and J by 2 bases, with 12 bases between the two germline ends. DNA of the CDR3: TGTGCCATCCGACAGTCAGCCTACAATGAGCAGTTCTTC. Protein: CAIRQSAYNEQFF.

V gene TRBV21-1 combines with J gene TRBJ2-1; TRBD2 is the table's D call and was not checked against the DNA. TRBV21-1 counts as a pseudogene. The CDR3 runs 16 residues. The CDR3 spells CASSNNPGLAGGEQFF. The CDR3 region has the DNA TGTGCCAGCAGCAACAACCCGGGACTAGCGGGGGGTGAGCAGTTCTTC.

The CDR3 here is CASSLGPSGRTDTQYF. As DNA, the CDR3 is TGTGCCAGCAGCTTAGGACCCAGCGGGAGGACAGATACGCAGTATTTT. The V and J genes are TRBV11-2 and TRBJ2-3; 9 bases match TRBD2. The CDR3 is 16 amino acids. V was pared by 1 base and J by 3 bases, with 5 bases of the junction left unmatched. Germline V gene lookup returns CDR1 SGHAT and CDR2 FQNNGV.

The chain joins TRBV7-9 to TRBJ1-2, with D possibly being TRBD1 (5 bases). Trimming shortened V by 2 bases and J by 0 bases, and 10 bases separated the two germline ends. The length of the CDR3 is 15 residues. Germline V lookup: CDR1 SEHNR, CDR2 FQNEAQ (reference sequence). CDR3 protein: CASSLQGNSNYGYTF. DNA for the CDR3: TGTGCCAGCAGCTTACAGGGAAACTCTAACTATGGCTACACCTTC.

This clone was observed a few times. This rearrangement joins TRBV7-3 to TRBJ1-6; perhaps TRBD1 as D (5 bases). Between the trimmed V and J ends, which lost 5 bases and 9 bases, there was a span of 20 bases. The CDR3 consists of 16 residues. CDR1 is SGHTA and CDR2 is FQGTGA in the germline V gene. The DNA of the CDR3 is TGTGCCAGCAGCGCCGGACACAACCAACCGGGTTCACCCCTCCACTTT. Its translation: CASSAGHNQPGSPLHF.

The gene calls are TRBV28 and TRBJ2-6; D perhaps matches TRBD1 (5 bases). Germline assignment: CDR1 MDHEN and CDR2 SYDVKM. V was pared by 3 bases and J by 5 bases, with 8 bases between. CDR3 length equals 14 residues. The CDR3 here is CASSFQDRANVLTF. The CDR3 DNA sequence: TGTGCCAGCAGTTTCCAGGACAGGGCCAACGTCCTGACTTTC.

V and J are TRBV5-1 and TRBJ2-3; D may match TRBD1 or TRBD2 (6 bases each). Germline V gives CDR1 SGHRS, CDR2 YFSETQ. The length of the CDR3 is 14 residues. The V end was cut by 3 bases, the J end by 1 base, with 9 bases between. CDR3 nucleotides: TGCGCCAGCAGCTACGGGGGCCGCACAGATACGCAGTATTTT. Residues: CASSYGGRTDTQYF.

This clone was seen only once. The chain carries TRBV6-5 and TRBJ2-7; 9 bases map to TRBD1. CDR1 is MNHEY, CDR2 SVGAGI, per germline. V shed 2 bases and J 5 bases; nucleotides not matched to a gene: 10. This CDR3 comprises 16 residues. CDR3 nucleotides: TGTGCCAGCAGTTACATGTCGGGACAGGGAATCAACGAGCAGTACTTC. The encoded protein is CASSYMSGQGINEQYF.

CDR3 nucleotides: TGTGCCAGCAGTTACTCGCGACAGGGGGCCGCAGAAGCTTTCTTT. Translating gives CASSYSRQGAAEAFF. This sequence joins TRBV6-6 and TRBJ1-1, with 10 positions matching TRBD1. J gave up 8 bases and V 0 bases, and 6 bases lay outside the gene matches. In germline, CDR1 is MNHNY, CDR2 SVGAGI (reference sequence). The CDR3 covers 15 residues.

This clone has just a few counts. The rearrangement uses TRBV2 and TRBJ1-2, with D perhaps TRBD1 (5 bases). In germline, CDR1 is SNHLY, CDR2 FYNNEI. Trimming removed 2 bases at V and 5 bases at J, with 15 bases between. This CDR3 is 15 amino acids long. DNA of the CDR3: TGTGCCAGCAGTGAAAATCTGGTGACAGATTATGGCTACACCTTC. Its translation: CASSENLVTDYGYTF.

The chain combines TRBV27 with TRBJ2-7; possibly TRBD2 for D (7 bases). The CDR3 has 15 residues. CDR1 is MNHEY and CDR2 is SMNVEV in the germline V gene (reference sequence). The germline V and J ends were trimmed by 3 bases and 2 bases, with 14 bases remaining between them. This chain's CDR3 is CASSFTGGGPYEQYF. The DNA of the CDR3 is TGTGCCAGCAGTTTTACTGGCGGGGGCCCCTACGAGCAGTACTTC.

This clone was picked up a small number of times. V and J are TRBV9 and TRBJ2-6, with unresolved D. The CDR3 length is 13 residues. CDR1 and CDR2 (germline): SGDLS, YYNGEE. Trimming pared 7 bases from V and 0 bases from J, leaving 5 bases between. CDR3 nucleotide sequence: TGTGCCAGCTGGAGCTCTGGGGCCAACGTCCTGACTTTC. The encoded protein is CASWSSGANVLTF.

A few counts support this clone. The gene calls are TRBV5-1 and TRBJ1-2; D not resolved. The CDR3 contains 13 residues. The V end lost 4 bases, the J end lost 2 bases, and 9 bases lay between the germline ends. The germline V gene encodes CDR1 SGHRS and CDR2 YFSETQ. Here the CDR3 reads CASSLSENYGYTF. The CDR3 region has the DNA TGCGCCAGCAGCCTCAGCGAGAACTATGGCTACACCTTC. The entire variable domain, with the rest obtained from reference TRBV5-1 and TRBJ1-2, is as follows: KAGVTQTPRYLIKTRGQQVTLSCSPISGHRSVSWYQQTPGQGLQFLFEYFSETQRNKGNFPGRFSGRQFSNSRSEMNVSTLELGDSALYLCASSLSENYGYTFGSGTRLTVV.

The chain joins TRBV29-1 to TRBJ2-2, with D hard to call. The V and J ends lost 5 bases and 0 bases respectively, with 10 bases between them. The CDR3 length is 14 residues. In germline, CDR1 is SQVTM, CDR2 ANQGSEA. The CDR3 here is CSVTSTTNTGELFF. The DNA of the CDR3 is TGCAGCGTTACTTCCACGACGAACACCGGGGAGCTGTTTTTT.

This clone was seen a few times. The chain carries TRBV7-9 and TRBJ2-1; perhaps TRBD1 as D (5 bases). Deletions cut 6 bases from V and 5 bases from J, with 20 bases between. The V gene's germline CDR1 is SEHNR and CDR2 FQNEAQ (reference sequence). CDR3 size: 16 residues. The CDR3 loop is CASSLNPRAQNNEQFF. DNA of the CDR3: TGTGCCAGCAGTTTGAACCCCAGGGCCCAGAACAATGAGCAGTTCTTC.

The J gene is TRBJ1-2, the V gene TRBV5-1; D is undetermined. This CDR3 has 12 residues. The germline CDR1 and CDR2 sequences are SGHRS and YFSETQ. Trimming left V 4 bases short and J 5 bases short, with 9 bases between. The CDR3 sequence is CASSGSEYGYTF. CDR3 nucleotide sequence: TGCGCCAGCAGCGGGAGTGAATATGGCTACACCTTC.

This clone showed up just a few times. The V gene is TRBV9, the J gene TRBJ2-2, with no clear D. The V gene's germline CDR1 is SGDLS and CDR2 YYNGEE. The CDR3 consists of 13 residues. V lost 0 bases and J 7 bases, leaving 7 bases between the germline ends. The CDR3 sequence: CASSVEAVGELFF. The DNA of the CDR3 is TGTGCCAGCAGCGTAGAGGCCGTCGGGGAGCTGTTTTTT.

This chain links TRBV10-3 with TRBJ1-1; no definite D call. Trimming took off 2 bases at V and 0 bases at J, with 4 bases between the two ends. The V gene's germline CDR1 is ENHRY and CDR2 SYGVKD. This CDR3 spans 13 amino acids. CDR3 DNA sequence: TGTGCCATCAGTGAGGGATTGAACACTGAAGCTTTCTTT. As protein: CAISEGLNTEAFF.

The chain is built from TRBV12-5 and TRBJ2-6; possibly TRBD2 for D (6 bases). The CDR3 is 13 amino acids. Germline loops: CDR1 LGHNT, CDR2 FRNRAP. Trimming stripped 7 bases from V and 9 bases from J, with 13 bases between. The CDR3 sequence is CASASAGINVLTF. CDR3 coding DNA: TGTGCTAGTGCCTCTGCGGGAATCAACGTCCTGACTTTC.

This clone turned up a few times. This sequence joins TRBV10-3 and TRBJ1-6; 9 nucleotides match TRBD1. The CDR3 is 14 amino acids. Trimming removed 6 bases from V and 7 bases from J; junction bases left unmatched: 4. Germline V gives CDR1 ENHRY, CDR2 SYGVKD. CDR3 nucleotide sequence: TGTGCCATCAGATTGGGACAGGGCAATTCACCCCTCCACTTT. As protein: CAIRLGQGNSPLHF.

This clone was picked up a small number of times. The chain carries TRBV18 and TRBJ1-2, with TRBD1 matching over 7 bases. The trim removed 3 bases at V and 4 bases at J, leaving 5 bases unmatched. This CDR3 has 14 residues. Germline CDR1 reads KGHSH; CDR2 reads LQKENI. CDR3 loop: CASSPSGQIYGYTF. The CDR3 DNA reads as TGTGCCAGCTCACCGTCGGGACAGATCTATGGCTACACCTTC.

In its sample, this clone was seen a few times. The V call is TRBV11-2, the J call TRBJ2-7, with a possible D match to TRBD2 (6 bases). Germline CDR1 reads SGHAT; CDR2 reads FQNNGV. The ends were cut back, 6 bases at V and 3 bases at J, with 15 bases in the middle. The CDR3 has 14 residues. The CDR3 DNA reads as TGTGCCAGCAGAGCCGGGGGTAGCGGCTACGAGCAGTACTTC. It codes for CASRAGGSGYEQYF.

This clone appeared a few times. The chain is built from TRBV30 and TRBJ2-1, with 11 bases lining up with TRBD2. The V segment lost 3 bases and the J segment 8 bases; nucleotides outside the gene matches: 6. Germline values: CDR1 GTSNPN, CDR2 SVGIG (reference sequence). The CDR3 has 14 residues. The CDR3 DNA is TGTGCCTGGAGAACTAGCGGGAGTTTCTATGAGCAGTTCTTC. Residues: CAWRTSGSFYEQFF.

This clone occurred a few times. The chain carries TRBV28 and TRBJ1-6; TRBD1 might be the D (5 bases). V gave up 7 bases and J gave up 7 bases, with 14 bases separating them. CDR1 is MDHEN and CDR2 is SYDVKM in the germline V gene. The CDR3 totals 14 residues. The CDR3 DNA reads TGTGCCAGCACATTAGACAGTGAAAATTCACCCCTCCACTTT. Amino acids: CASTLDSENSPLHF.

The V gene is TRBV7-2, the J gene TRBJ2-1; 10 nucleotides align to TRBD2. The CDR3 is 17 amino acids. Per the germline V gene, CDR1 is SGHTA and CDR2 is FQGNSA. The J segment lost 5 bases and the V segment lost 5 bases, leaving 12 bases of the junction unmatched. CDR3 DNA: TGTGCCAGCAGCCTCAGACTAGCGGGCCAGCATAACAATGAGCAGTTCTTC. It codes for CASSLRLAGQHNNEQFF.

The chain recombines TRBV7-8 with TRBJ1-5; D perhaps matches TRBD1 (5 bases). Germline V gene sequence: CDR1 SGHVS, CDR2 FQNEAQ. The CDR3 totals 16 residues. The germline V and J ends were trimmed by 5 bases and 5 bases, with 19 bases remaining between them. The CDR3 reads CASSPTGGLRDQPQHF. In nucleotides, the CDR3 is TGTGCCAGCAGCCCCACCGGGGGTTTGAGGGATCAGCCCCAGCATTTT.